These 2 T cell receptor beta chains were all obtained from the same sample, sequenced in a study of T-cell reconstitution after alpha-beta-depleted transplantation in children. Preparation of the TCRbeta library used unique molecular identifiers. TCRdb processed the PCR reads anew with MiXCR; each CDR3 protein has one entry. The data contain roughly 590,000 distinct CDR3 sequences, 16% of them singletons. Sample: PBMCs from the stem cell graft donor, taken from the stem cell graft. These receptors were obtained from a human donor who donated a stem cell graft to a child with acute myeloid leukemia.

This chain links TRBV11-2 with TRBJ2-5, with 14 bases that match TRBD2. Per the germline V gene, CDR1 is SGHAT and CDR2 is FQNNGV. The CDR3 is 17 amino acids. V shed 5 bases and J 5 bases; nucleotides not matched to a gene: 10. The CDR3: CASSMRLAGGSLETQYF. CDR3 sequence (DNA): TGTGCCAGCAGCATGAGACTAGCGGGGGGGTCCTTGGAGACCCAGTACTTC.

The gene calls are TRBV12-3 or TRBV12-4 and TRBJ2-5, with TRBD1 matching over 9 bases. Unmatched junction bases numbered 5, after V lost 4 bases and J lost 5 bases. CDR3 length: 14 amino acids. This CDR3 is CASSSYRGRETQYF. The CDR3 DNA reads TGTGCCAGCAGTTCTTACAGGGGGCGTGAGACCCAGTACTTC.